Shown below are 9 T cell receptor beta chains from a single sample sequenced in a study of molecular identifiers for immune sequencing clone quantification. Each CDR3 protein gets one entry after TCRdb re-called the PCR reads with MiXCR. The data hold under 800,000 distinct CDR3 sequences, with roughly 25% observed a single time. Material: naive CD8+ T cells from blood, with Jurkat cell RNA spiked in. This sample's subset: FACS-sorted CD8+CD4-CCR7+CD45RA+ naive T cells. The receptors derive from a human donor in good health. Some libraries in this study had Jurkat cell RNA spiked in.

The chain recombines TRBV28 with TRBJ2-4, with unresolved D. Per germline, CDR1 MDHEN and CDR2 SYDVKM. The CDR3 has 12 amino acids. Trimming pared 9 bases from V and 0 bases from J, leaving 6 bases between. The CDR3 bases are TGTGCCAGTCACGGAGCCAAAAACATTCAGTACTTC. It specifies CASHGAKNIQYF.

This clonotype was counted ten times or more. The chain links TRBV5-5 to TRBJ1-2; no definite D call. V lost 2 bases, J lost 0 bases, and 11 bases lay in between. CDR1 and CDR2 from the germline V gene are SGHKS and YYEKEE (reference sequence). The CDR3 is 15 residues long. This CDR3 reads CASSLSSYPNYGYTF. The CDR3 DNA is TGTGCCAGCAGCTTATCCTCCTACCCTAACTATGGCTACACCTTC.

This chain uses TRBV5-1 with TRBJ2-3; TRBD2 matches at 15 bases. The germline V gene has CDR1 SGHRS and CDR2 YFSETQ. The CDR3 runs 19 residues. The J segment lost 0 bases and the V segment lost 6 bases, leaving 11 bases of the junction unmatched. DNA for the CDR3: TGCGCCAGCAACTTCACCGGGACTAGCGGGGGGATAAGCACAGATACGCAGTATTTT. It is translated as CASNFTGTSGGISTDTQYF.

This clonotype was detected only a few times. CDR3 in DNA: TGTGCCAGCAGTTACCAGATCAGGGATATCACCTACGAGCAGTACTTC. As protein: CASSYQIRDITYEQYF. The rearrangement uses TRBV6-2 or TRBV6-3 and TRBJ2-7, with a weak D call TRBD1 (5 bases). V was pared by 2 bases and J by 2 bases, with 16 bases between. This CDR3 comprises 16 residues. Germline V gene lookup returns CDR1 MNHEY and CDR2 SVGEGT.

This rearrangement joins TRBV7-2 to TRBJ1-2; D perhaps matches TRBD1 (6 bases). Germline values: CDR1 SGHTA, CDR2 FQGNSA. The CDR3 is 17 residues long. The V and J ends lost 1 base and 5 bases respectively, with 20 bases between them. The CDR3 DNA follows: TGTGCCAGCAGCTTAGAGGGGGTCGCCCCGCCGGGGTATGGCTACACCTTC. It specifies CASSLEGVAPPGYGYTF.

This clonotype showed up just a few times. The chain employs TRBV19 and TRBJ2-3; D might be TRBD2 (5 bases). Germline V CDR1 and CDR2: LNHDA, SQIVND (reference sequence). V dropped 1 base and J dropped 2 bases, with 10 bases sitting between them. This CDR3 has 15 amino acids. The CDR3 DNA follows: TGTGCCAGTAGTATAGGACCGGGGATCACAGATACGCAGTATTTT. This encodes CASSIGPGITDTQYF.

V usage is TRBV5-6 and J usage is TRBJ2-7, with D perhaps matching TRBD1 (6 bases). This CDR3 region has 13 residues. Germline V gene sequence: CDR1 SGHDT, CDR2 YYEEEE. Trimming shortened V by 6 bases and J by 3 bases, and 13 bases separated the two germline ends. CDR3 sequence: CASTTTGCYEQYF. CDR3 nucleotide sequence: TGTGCCAGCACCACGACAGGTTGCTACGAGCAGTACTTC.

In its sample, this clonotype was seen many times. CDR3 in amino acids: CASSVVAGAVETQYF. The CDR3 DNA reads as TGTGCCAGCAGCGTAGTGGCGGGGGCCGTGGAGACCCAGTACTTC. The chain employs TRBV9 and TRBJ2-5; weak D call: TRBD2 (7 bases). From germline, CDR1 is SGDLS and CDR2 YYNGEE. Trimming shortened V by 0 bases and J by 5 bases, and 14 bases separated the two germline ends. This CDR3 has 15 amino acids.

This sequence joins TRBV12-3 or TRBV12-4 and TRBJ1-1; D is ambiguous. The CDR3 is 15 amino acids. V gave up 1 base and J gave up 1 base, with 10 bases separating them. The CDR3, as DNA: TGTGCCAGCAGTTTAGTAATTTCGAAGAACACTGAAGCTTTCTTT. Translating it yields CASSLVISKNTEAFF.